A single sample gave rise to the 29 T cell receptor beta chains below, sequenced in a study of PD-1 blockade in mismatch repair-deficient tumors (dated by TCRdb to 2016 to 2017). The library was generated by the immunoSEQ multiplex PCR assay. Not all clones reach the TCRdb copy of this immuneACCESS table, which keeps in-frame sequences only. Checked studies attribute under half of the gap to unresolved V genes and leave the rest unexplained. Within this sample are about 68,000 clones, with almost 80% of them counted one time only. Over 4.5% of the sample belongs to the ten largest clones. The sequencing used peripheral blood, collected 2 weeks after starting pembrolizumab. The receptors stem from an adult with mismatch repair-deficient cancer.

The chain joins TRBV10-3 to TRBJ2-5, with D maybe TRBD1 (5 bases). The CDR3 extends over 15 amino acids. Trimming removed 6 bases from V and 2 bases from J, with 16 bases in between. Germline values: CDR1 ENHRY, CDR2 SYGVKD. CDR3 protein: CAIRGNQGIQETQYF. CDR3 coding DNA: TGTGCCATCAGGGGGAACCAGGGAATTCAAGAGACCCAGTACTTC.

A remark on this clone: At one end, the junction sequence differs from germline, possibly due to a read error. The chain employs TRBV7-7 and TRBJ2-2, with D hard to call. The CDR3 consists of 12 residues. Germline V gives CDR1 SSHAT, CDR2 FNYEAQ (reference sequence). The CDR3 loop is CASSSNTGELFF. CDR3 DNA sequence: TGTGCTAGCAGCTCGAACACCGGGGAGCTGTTTTTT.

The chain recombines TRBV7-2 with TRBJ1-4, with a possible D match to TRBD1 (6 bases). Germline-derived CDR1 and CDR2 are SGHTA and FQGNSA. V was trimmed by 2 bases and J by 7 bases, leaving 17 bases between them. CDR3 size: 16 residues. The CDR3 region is CASSLRPDSEGEKLFF. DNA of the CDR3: TGTGCCAGCAGCTTACGGCCGGACAGTGAGGGTGAAAAACTGTTTTTT. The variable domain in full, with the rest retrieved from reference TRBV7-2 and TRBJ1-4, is GAGVSQSPSNKVTEKGKDVELRCDPISGHTALYWYRQSLGQGLEFLIYFQGNSAPDKSGLPSDRFSAERTGGSVSTLTIQRTQQEDSAVYLCASSLRPDSEGEKLFFGSGTQLSVL.

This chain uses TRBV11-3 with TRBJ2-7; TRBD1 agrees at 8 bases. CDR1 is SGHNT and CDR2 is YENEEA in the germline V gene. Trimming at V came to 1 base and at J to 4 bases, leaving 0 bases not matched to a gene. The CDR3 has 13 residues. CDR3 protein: CASSLGTGYEQYF. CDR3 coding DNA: TGTGCCAGCAGCTTAGGGACAGGGTACGAGCAGTACTTC.

CDR3 nucleotides: TGTGCCAGTAGTAGGGGACTAGCGGGACTGAACACCGGGGAGCTGTTTTTT. This gives the protein CASSRGLAGLNTGELFF. The chain recombines TRBV19 with TRBJ2-2; 13 nucleotides line up with TRBD2. Per the germline V gene, CDR1 is LNHDA and CDR2 is SQIVND (reference sequence). The CDR3 spans 17 residues. V shed 4 bases, J shed 1 base, and the junction held 3 bases outside the gene matches.

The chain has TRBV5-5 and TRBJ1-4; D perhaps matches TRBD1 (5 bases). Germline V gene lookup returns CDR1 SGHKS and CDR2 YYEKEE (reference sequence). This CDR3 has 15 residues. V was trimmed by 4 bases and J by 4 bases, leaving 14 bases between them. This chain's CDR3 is CASSQGGANNEKLFF. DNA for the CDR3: TGTGCCAGCAGCCAGGGAGGGGCCAATAATGAAAAACTGTTTTTT.

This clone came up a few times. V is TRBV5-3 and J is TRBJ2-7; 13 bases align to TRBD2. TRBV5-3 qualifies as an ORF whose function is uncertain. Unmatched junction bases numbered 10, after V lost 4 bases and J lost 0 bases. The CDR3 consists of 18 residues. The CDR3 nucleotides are TGTGCCAGAAGCGGACTAGCGGGAGATCCCCCTTACTCCTACGAGCAGTACTTC. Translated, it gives CARSGLAGDPPYSYEQYF.

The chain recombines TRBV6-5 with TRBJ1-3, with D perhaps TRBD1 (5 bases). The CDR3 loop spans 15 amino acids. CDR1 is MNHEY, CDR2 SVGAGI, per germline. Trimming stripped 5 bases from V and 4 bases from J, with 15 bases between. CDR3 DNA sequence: TGTGCCAGCAGTGTGAACGGAGGGGAAGGAAACACCATATATTTT. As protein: CASSVNGGEGNTIYF.

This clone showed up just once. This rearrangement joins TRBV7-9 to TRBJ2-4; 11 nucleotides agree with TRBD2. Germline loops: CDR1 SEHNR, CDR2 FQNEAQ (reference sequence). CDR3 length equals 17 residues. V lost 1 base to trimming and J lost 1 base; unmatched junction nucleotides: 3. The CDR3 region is CASSLVPSGRAKNIQYF. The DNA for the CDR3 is TGTGCCAGCAGCTTAGTTCCTAGCGGGAGGGCCAAAAACATTCAGTACTTC.

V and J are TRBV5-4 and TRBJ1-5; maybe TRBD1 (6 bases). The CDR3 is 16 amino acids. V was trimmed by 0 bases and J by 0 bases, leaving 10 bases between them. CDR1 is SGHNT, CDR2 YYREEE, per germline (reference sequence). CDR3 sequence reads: CASSLGGGASNQPQHF. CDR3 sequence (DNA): TGTGCCAGCAGCTTGGGTGGGGGGGCTAGCAATCAGCCCCAGCATTTT.

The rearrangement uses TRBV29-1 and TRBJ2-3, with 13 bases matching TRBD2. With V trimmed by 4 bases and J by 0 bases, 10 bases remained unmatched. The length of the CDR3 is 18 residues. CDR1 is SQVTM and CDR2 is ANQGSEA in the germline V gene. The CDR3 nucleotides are TGCAGCGTTGGGACTAGCGGGAGAGAATACCCTAGCACAGATACGCAGTATTTT. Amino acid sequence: CSVGTSGREYPSTDTQYF.

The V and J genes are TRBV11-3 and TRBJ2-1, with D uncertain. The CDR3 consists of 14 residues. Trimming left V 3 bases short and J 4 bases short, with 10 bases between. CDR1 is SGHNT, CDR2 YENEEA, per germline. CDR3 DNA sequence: TGTGCCAGCAGCTTCGACTCGCTTTACAATGAGCAGTTCTTC. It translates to CASSFDSLYNEQFF.

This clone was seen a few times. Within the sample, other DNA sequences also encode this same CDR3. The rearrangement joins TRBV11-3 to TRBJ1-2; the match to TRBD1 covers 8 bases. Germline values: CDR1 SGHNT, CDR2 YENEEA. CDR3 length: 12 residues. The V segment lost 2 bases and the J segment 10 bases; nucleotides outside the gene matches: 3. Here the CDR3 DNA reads TGTGCCAGCAGCTTACGGACAGGGACCTACACCTTC. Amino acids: CASSLRTGTYTF.

In DNA form, the CDR3 reads TGCGCCAGCAGCGCTTCCGGGACTAGCCCGATCAGCTCCTACAATGAGCAGTTCTTC. It specifies CASSASGTSPISSYNEQFF. The V gene is TRBV4-1, the J gene TRBJ2-1; 9 bases match TRBD2. V gave up 5 bases and J gave up 0 bases; unmatched junction bases: 14. This CDR3 is 19 amino acids long. The germline V gene has CDR1 MGHRA and CDR2 YSYEKL.

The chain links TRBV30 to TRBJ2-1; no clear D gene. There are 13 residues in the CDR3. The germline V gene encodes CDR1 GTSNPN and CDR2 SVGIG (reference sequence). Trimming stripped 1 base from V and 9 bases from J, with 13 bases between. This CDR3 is CAWSGRDFGEQFF. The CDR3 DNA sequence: TGTGCCTGGAGTGGGCGCGATTTCGGTGAGCAGTTCTTC.

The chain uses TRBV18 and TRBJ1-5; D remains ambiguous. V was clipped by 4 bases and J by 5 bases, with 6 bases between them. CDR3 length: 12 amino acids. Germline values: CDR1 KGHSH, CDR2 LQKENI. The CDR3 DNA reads TGTGCCAGCTCACAGTCGGATCAGCCCCAGCATTTT. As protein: CASSQSDQPQHF.

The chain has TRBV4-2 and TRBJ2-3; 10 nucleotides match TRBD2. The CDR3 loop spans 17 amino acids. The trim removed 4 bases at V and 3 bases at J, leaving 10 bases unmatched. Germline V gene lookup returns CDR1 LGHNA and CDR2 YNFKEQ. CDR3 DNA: TGTGCCAGCAGCCCCCTAGCGGGAGCCACTTCTACAGATACGCAGTATTTT. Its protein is CASSPLAGATSTDTQYF.

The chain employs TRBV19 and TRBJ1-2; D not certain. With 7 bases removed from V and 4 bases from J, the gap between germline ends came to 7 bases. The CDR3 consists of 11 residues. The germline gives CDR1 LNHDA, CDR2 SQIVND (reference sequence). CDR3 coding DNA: TGTGCCAGTACGAATTCCTATGGCTACACCTTC. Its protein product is CASTNSYGYTF.

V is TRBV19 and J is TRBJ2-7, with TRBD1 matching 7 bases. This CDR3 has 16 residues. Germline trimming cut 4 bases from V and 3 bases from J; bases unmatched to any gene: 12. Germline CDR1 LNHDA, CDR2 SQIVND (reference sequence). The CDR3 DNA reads TGTGCCAGTAGTAGAGATACCGGGACAGCCTTCTACGAGCAGTACTTC. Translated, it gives CASSRDTGTAFYEQYF.

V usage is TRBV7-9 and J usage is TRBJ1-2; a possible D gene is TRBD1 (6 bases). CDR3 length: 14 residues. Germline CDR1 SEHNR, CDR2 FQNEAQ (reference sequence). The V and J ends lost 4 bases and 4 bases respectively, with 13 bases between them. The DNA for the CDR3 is TGTGCCAGCAGCTCGGGGACATTAGCCTATGGCTACACCTTC. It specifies CASSSGTLAYGYTF.

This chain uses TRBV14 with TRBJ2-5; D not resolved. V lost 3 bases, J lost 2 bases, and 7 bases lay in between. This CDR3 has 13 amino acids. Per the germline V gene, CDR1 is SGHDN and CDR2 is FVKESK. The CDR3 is CASSQHDQETQYF. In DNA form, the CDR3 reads TGTGCCAGCAGCCAGCATGATCAAGAGACCCAGTACTTC.

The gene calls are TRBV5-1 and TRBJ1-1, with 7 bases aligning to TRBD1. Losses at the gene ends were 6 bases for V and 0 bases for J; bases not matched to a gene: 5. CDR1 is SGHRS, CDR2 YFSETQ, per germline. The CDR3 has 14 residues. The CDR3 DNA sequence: TGCGCCAGCACCCAGGGGGTGATGAACACTGAAGCTTTCTTT. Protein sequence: CASTQGVMNTEAFF.

CDR3 sequence reads: CASSQNRRGTPQETQYF. The DNA of the CDR3 is TGCGCCAGCAGCCAAAATCGGCGGGGCACCCCCCAAGAGACCCAGTACTTC. This chain joins TRBV4-1 and TRBJ2-5, with D perhaps matching TRBD2 (6 bases). V gave up 2 bases and J gave up 1 base, with 17 bases separating them. Per the germline V gene, CDR1 is MGHRA and CDR2 is YSYEKL. The CDR3 extends over 17 amino acids.

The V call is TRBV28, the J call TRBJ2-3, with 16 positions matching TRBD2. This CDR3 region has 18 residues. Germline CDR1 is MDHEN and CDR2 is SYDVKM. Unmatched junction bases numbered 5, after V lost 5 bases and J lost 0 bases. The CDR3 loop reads CASSLGLAGGVSTDTQYF. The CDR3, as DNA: TGTGCCAGCAGTCTGGGACTAGCGGGAGGGGTGAGCACAGATACGCAGTATTTT.

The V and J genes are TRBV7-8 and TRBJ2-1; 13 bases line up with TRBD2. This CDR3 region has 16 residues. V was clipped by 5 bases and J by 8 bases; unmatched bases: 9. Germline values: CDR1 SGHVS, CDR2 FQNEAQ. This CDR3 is CASSRGTSGNRDEQFF. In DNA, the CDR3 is TGTGCCAGCAGCAGGGGGACTAGCGGGAACAGGGATGAGCAGTTCTTC.

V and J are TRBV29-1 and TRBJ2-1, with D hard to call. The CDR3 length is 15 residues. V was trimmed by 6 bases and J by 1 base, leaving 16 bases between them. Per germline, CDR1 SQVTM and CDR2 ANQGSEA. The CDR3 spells CSVLSVAWSYNEQFF. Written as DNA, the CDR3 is TGCAGCGTCCTGTCGGTGGCGTGGTCCTACAATGAGCAGTTCTTC.

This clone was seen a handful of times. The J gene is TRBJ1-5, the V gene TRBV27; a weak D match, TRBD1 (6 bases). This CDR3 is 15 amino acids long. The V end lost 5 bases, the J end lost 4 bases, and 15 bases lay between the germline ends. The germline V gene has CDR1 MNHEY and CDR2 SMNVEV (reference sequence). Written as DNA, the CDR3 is TGTGCCAGCAGTCCAATAGCAGGGGATAATCAGCCCCAGCATTTT. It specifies CASSPIAGDNQPQHF.

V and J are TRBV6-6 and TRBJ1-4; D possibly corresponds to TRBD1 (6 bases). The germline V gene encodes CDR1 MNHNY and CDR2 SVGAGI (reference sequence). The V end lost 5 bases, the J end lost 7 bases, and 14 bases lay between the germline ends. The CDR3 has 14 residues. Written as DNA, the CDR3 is TGTGCCAGCAGTACTACCGGGACAACTGAAAAACTGTTTTTT. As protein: CASSTTGTTEKLFF.

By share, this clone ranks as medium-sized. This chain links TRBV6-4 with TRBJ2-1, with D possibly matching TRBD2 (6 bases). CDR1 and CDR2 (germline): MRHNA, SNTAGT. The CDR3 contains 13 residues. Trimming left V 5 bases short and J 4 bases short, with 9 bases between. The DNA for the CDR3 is TGTGCCAGCAGTTTAGCGGAATACAATGAGCAGTTCTTC. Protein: CASSLAEYNEQFF.